Described below is a single T cell receptor beta chain sequence and its context. In this sample, this clonotype turned up many times. No cognate antigen has been identified for it. It has no much larger one-base neighbor in the sample; base qualities were not kept. This entry comes from a study of Graves' ophthalmopathy and Graves' hyperthyroidism (dated by TCRdb to the late 2010s). The study in broad terms: Peripheral blood was collected before any treatment was given, at the time of initial diagnosis. The study used signatures of the TCR beta repertoire to tell Graves' ophthalmopathy apart from Graves' hyperthyroidism and to predict which patients would progress to ophthalmopathy. In total, 120 to 150 blood samples were TCR-sequenced: around 42 ophthalmopathy, about 75 hyperthyroidism and some 17 hyperthyroidism-to-ophthalmopathy patients. To explore V-J signatures that distinguish ophthalmopathy from hyperthyroidism, a discovery set of about 99 patients was enrolled, made up of 40 to 45 with ophthalmopathy and fewer than 60 with stable hyperthyroidism. An independent validation cohort comprised around 20 hyperthyroidism patients and over 15 patients who later progressed from hyperthyroidism to ophthalmopathy. In five or six hyperthyroidism patients, T-cell repertoires of thyroid tissue and blood were compared. After sampling, hyperthyroidism patients received methimazole starting at 30 mg daily, and ophthalmopathy patients received high-dose intravenous methylprednisolone. General findings and caveats noted by the study authors: Ophthalmopathy was separated from stable hyperthyroidism by the 13-signature model with more than 85% sensitivity and about 81% specificity in cross-validation and with 80%/75% in the test set. In validation, the model predicted ophthalmopathy progression with 70.59% sensitivity and about 73% specificity; some 13 predicted patients were CT-confirmed with GO in a median of approximately 6.5 months. Most of the expanded thyroid clonotypes with a frequency above 0.001 were also detected in blood, and it was suggested that the thyroid immune response may be reflected by blood repertoires. Sample size was not predetermined statistically, and investigators were not blinded to group allocation.

From the cysteine up to the phenylalanine, the CDR3 has a length of 21 residues. The sequence is cut down to CDR3 DNA, 63 bases in frame from base 1. Unmatched junction bases come to 14, with V trimmed by 4 bases and J by 0 bases. The germline V gene provides CDR1 KGHSY and CDR2 FQNENV. Ophthalmopathy patients were characterized by moderately to severely active disease, a Clinical Activity Score of at least 3, a NOSPECS grade of at least 4, and a disease duration under 3 months. Anyone with other autoimmune diseases, uncontrolled infections, pregnancy or lactation was excluded from the study. Clinical symptoms, serum thyroxine, TRAb, thyroid ultrasound and orbital computed tomography formed the basis of the diagnosis. PBMCs were isolated from around 10 ml of fresh peripheral blood by Ficoll-Paque density gradient centrifugation. Total RNA was extracted using Trizol reagent, and RNA quality was checked on an Agilent 2100 Bioanalyzer.

For repertoire sequencing, TCR beta CDR3 regions were amplified from RNA transcripts. The first round was an RT-PCR using HTBI primers with the Qiagen OneStep RT-PCR kit, and this first round was followed by a second-round multiplex PCR, then size selection and purification. Libraries were sequenced paired-end with 100 bp reads on an Illumina HiSeq2000. The published analysis was carried out like this. SOAPnuke was used to process the reads, throwing out any read that had adapters, had uncalled bases, had a mean Phred below 15, or lacked an exact constant-primer or identifier match. COPE v1.2.5 was used to merge high-quality paired reads. Each unique nucleotide sequence was defined as a clonotype, and clonotypes were aligned to IMGT TRB V, D and J references with MiTCR v1.1. The analysis was limited to V-J combinations with a frequency above 0.0001, which together covered just over 98% of the repertoires. A TCR clonal expansion and chaos score per V-J combination was defined as the ratio of F50 clonal expansion to chaos observed in the TCRdist matrix. Welch's t-statistics and random forest were used to reduce features to about 14 V-J combinations, which were fed into a naive Bayes classifier. The Morisita-Horn index was used to measure how similar the thyroid and blood repertoires were. TCRdb reworked the public reads: Q25 trimming with fastp, MiXCR clone assembly, productive beta chains retained. Each record represents a unique CDR3 protein, reported with the most common genes and DNA among its rows. These V and J calls rely on TCRdb rather than the paper's analysis. The sample yields roughly 300,000 distinct CDR3 sequences; 15% to 20% were counted once. The top ten constitute about 12% of the sample.

The clonotype originates from an adult man with Graves' ophthalmopathy. Sequences were obtained from peripheral blood. The rearranged chain carries TRBV16 and TRBJ2-1, with 14 junctional bases fitting TRBD2. The CDR3 sequence is CASSPRAAAGTSGGSYNEQFF. The bases are TGTGCCAGCAGCCCCCGGGCGGCAGCTGGGACTAGCGGGGGCTCCTACAATGAGCAGTTCTTC.